One and the same sample provided the 10 T cell receptor beta chains below, sequenced in a study of shared clonotypes between healthy human individuals. Using immunoSEQ multiplex PCR, the repertoire was profiled, and TCRdb retains in-frame clones only, with some absent. The sample lists 80,000 to 100,000 clones; approximately 63% were seen once. Material for sequencing was memory CD8+ T cells sorted from blood. Subset defined: CD45RO+ cells pooled with CCR7-negative TemRA cells. The source of these receptors is a man younger than 40 in good health.

This chain connects TRBV11-3 to TRBJ2-2, with 13 bases fitting TRBD2. Trimming took 5 bases from V and 4 from J; bases not matched to a gene: 13. The CDR3 runs to 19 residues. Germline V lookup: CDR1 SGHNT, CDR2 YENEEA. The CDR3 protein is CASSAHPGTSGMGTGELFF. The CDR3, as DNA: TGTGCCAGCAGCGCACACCCCGGGACTAGCGGGATGGGCACCGGGGAGCTGTTTTTT.

The CDR3 loop is CASSPTNNQPQHF. The CDR3 bases are TGTGCCAGCAGCCCCACGAACAATCAGCCCCAGCATTTT. V usage is TRBV11-2 and J usage is TRBJ1-5, with no clear D. Germline V lookup: CDR1 SGHAT, CDR2 FQNNGV. The V gene lost 5 bases and the J gene lost 3 bases, with 8 bases spanning the gap. The CDR3 totals 13 residues.

This chain links TRBV2 with TRBJ2-1; possible D gene TRBD2, 5 bases. In germline, CDR1 is SNHLY, CDR2 FYNNEI. The germline V and J ends were trimmed by 7 bases and 7 bases, with 17 bases remaining between them. The CDR3 is made up of 14 amino acids. In DNA form, the CDR3 reads TGTGCCAGCAAATCCTCTAGAGCGGTGAATGAGCAGTTCTTC. This encodes CASKSSRAVNEQFF.

The V and J genes are TRBV7-9 and TRBJ2-3, with D possibly called TRBD1 or TRBD2 (5 bases each). This CDR3 is built from 14 residues. From germline, CDR1 is SEHNR and CDR2 FQNEAQ (reference sequence). V shed 8 bases and J shed 5 bases, with 17 bases lying between them. The CDR3 coding sequence is TGTGCCAGCGGGGACGGACTCCTGGGAGATACGCAGTATTTT. The encoded protein is CASGDGLLGDTQYF.

The chain recombines TRBV6-1 with TRBJ2-5; the match to TRBD1 covers 10 bases. CDR1 and CDR2 from the germline V gene are MNHNS and SASEGT. The trim removed 4 bases at V and 4 bases at J, leaving 6 bases unmatched. The CDR3 extends over 15 amino acids. The CDR3 DNA is TGTGCCAGCAGTGTCCCGACAGGGGGCCCAGAGACCCAGTACTTC. This encodes CASSVPTGGPETQYF.

The V gene is TRBV10-3, the J gene TRBJ2-7, with D tentatively TRBD2 (6 bases). V lost 6 bases to trimming and J lost 2 bases, with 17 bases between them. CDR1 and CDR2 from the germline V gene are ENHRY and SYGVKD. The CDR3 runs 15 residues. CDR3 bases: TGTGCCATCAGCCCTTTGGAACCGGGAGCCTACGAGCAGTACTTC. This sequence encodes CAISPLEPGAYEQYF.

The chain employs TRBV7-9 and TRBJ1-2; D is uncertain. The CDR3 is made up of 16 amino acids. With 1 base removed from V and 0 bases from J, the gap between germline ends came to 12 bases. CDR1 and CDR2 (germline): SEHNR, FQNEAQ (reference sequence). DNA for the CDR3: TGTGCCAGCAGCTTAGTTCGGCAGGAAACTAACTATGGCTACACCTTC. It yields the protein CASSLVRQETNYGYTF.

This chain connects TRBV14 to TRBJ2-5, with D perhaps being TRBD1 or TRBD2 (5 bases each). Per the germline V gene, CDR1 is SGHDN and CDR2 is FVKESK. CDR3 length equals 16 residues. Trimming cost V 4 bases and J 1 base, with 16 bases left between them. The CDR3 reads CASSLGTAVFQETQYF. The CDR3 DNA sequence: TGTGCCAGCAGCCTAGGGACGGCAGTCTTCCAAGAGACCCAGTACTTC.

This clone was recorded at least ten times. The chain couples TRBV15 to TRBJ1-5; D not resolved. CDR3 length: 13 amino acids. CDR1 is LNHNV, CDR2 YYDKDF, per germline (reference sequence). V lost 3 bases and J lost 1, with 4 bases in between. CDR3 loop: CATSRGSNQPQHF. The CDR3 DNA sequence: TGTGCCACCAGCAGGGGAAGCAATCAGCCCCAGCATTTT.

V is TRBV27 and J is TRBJ2-2; D unclear. In germline, CDR1 is MNHEY, CDR2 SMNVEV (reference sequence). V was clipped by 5 bases and J by 6 bases, with 19 bases between them. This CDR3 has 16 amino acids. CDR3 DNA sequence: TGTGCCAGCAGTCCCCGACTCAGCAGAACGGCCGGGGAGCTGTTTTTT. Its protein product is CASSPRLSRTAGELFF.